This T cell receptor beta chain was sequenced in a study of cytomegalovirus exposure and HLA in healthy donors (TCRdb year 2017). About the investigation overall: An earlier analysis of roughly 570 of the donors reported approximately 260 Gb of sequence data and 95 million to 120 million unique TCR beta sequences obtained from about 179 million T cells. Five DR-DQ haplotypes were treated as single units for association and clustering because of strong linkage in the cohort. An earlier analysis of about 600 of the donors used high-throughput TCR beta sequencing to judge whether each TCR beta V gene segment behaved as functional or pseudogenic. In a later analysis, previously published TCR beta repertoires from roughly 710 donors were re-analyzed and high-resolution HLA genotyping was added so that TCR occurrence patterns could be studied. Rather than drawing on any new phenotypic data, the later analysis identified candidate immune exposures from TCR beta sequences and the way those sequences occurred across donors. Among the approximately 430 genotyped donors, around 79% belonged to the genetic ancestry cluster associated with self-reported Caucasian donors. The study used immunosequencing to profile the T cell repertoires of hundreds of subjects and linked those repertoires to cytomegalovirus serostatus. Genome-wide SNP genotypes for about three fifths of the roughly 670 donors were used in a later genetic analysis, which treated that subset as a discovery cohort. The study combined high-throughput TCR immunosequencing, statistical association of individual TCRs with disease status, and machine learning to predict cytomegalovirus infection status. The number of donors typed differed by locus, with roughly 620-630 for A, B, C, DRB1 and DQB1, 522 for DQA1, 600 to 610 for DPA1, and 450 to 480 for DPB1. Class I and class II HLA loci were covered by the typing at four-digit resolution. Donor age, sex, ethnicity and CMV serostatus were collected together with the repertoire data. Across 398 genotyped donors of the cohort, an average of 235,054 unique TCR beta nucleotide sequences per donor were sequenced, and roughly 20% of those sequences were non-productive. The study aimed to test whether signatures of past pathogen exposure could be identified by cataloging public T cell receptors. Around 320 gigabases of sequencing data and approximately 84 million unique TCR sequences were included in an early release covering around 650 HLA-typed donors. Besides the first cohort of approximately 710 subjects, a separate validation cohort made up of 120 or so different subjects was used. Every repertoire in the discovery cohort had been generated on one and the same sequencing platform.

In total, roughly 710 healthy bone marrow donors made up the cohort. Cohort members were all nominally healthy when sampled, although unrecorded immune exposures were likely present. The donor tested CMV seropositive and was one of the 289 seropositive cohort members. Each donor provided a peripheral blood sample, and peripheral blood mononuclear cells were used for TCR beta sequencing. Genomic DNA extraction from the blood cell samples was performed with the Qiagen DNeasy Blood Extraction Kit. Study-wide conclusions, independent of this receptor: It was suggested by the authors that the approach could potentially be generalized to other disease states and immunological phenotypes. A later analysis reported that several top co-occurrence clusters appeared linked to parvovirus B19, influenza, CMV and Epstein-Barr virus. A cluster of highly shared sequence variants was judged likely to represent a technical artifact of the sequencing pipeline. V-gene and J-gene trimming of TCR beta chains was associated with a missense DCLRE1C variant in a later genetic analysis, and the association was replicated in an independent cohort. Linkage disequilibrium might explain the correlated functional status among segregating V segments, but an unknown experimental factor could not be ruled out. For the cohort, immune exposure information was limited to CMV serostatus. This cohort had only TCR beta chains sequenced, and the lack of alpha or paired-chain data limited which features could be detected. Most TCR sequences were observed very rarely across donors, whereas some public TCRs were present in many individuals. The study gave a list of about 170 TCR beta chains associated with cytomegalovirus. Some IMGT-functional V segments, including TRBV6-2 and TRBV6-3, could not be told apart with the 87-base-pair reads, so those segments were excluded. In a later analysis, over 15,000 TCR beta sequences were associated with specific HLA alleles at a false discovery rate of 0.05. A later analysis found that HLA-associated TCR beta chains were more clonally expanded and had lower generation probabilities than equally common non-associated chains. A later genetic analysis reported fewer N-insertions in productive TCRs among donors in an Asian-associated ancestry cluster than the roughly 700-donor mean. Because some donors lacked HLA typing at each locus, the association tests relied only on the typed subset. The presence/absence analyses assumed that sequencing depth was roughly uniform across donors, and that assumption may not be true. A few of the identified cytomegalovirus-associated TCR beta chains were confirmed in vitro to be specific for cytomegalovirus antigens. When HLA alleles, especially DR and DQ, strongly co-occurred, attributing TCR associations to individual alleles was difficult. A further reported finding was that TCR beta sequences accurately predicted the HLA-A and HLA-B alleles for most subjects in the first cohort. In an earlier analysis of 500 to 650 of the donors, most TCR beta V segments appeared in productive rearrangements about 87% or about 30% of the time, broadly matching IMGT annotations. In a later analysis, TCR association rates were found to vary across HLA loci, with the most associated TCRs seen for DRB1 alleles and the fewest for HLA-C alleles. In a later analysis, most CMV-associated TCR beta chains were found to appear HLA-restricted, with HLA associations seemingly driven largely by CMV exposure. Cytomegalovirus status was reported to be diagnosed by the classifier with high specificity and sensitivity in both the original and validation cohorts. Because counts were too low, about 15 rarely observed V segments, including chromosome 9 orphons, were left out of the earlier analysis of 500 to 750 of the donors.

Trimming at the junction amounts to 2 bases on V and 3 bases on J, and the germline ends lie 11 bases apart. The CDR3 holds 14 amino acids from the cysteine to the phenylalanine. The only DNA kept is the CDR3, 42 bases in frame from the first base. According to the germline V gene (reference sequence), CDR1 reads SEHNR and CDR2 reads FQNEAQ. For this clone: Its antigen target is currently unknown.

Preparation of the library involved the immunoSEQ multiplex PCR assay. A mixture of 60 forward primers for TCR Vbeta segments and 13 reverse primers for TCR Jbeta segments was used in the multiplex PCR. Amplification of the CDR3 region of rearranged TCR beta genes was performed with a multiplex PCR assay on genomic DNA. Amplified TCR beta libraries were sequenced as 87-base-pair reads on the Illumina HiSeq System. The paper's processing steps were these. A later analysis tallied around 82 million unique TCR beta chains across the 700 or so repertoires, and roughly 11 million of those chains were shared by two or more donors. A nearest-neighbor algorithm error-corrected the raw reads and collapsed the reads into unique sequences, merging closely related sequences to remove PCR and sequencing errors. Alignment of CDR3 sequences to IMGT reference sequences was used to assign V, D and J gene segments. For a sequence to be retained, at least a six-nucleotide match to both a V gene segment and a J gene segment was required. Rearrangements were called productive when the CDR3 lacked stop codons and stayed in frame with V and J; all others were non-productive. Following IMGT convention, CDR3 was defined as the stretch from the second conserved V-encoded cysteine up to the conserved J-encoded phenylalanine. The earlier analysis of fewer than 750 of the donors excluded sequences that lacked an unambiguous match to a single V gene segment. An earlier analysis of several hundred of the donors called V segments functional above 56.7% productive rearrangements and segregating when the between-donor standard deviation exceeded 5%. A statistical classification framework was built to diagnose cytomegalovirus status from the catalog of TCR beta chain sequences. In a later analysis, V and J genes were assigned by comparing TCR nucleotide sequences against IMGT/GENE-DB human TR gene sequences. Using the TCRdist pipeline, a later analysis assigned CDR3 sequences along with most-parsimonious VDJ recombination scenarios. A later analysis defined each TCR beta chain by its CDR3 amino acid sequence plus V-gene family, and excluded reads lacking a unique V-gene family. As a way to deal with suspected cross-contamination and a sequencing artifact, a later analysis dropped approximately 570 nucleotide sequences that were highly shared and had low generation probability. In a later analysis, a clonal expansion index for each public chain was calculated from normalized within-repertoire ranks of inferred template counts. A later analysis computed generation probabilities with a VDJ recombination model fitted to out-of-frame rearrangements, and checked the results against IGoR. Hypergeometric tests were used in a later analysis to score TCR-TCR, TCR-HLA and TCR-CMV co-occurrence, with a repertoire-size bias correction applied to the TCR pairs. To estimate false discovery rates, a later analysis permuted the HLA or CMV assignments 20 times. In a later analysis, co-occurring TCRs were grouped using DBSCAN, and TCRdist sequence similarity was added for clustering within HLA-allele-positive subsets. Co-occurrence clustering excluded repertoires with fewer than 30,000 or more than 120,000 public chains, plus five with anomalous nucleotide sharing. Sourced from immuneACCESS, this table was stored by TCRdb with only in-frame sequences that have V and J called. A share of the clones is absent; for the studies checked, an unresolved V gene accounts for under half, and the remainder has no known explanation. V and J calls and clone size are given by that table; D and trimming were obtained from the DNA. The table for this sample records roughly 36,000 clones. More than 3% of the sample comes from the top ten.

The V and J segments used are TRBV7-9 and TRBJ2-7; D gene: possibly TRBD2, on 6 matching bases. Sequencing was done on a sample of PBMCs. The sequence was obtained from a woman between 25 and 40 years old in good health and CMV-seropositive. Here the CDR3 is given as CASSLSQRVYEQYF. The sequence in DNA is TGTGCCAGCAGCTTAAGCCAGCGGGTCTACGAGCAGTACTTC.